These 26 T cell receptor beta chains came from one sample sequenced in a study of CD8+CD57+ T cells in acquired aplastic anemia. The study profiled TCR beta VDJ and CDR3 using genomic DNA as template. TCRdb used MiXCR to reprocess the reads, holding one entry per CDR3 protein. The profile shows some 140,000 distinct CDR3 sequences, 41% of them singletons. Source material: sorted CD4+, CD8+, or CD8+CD57+ T cells (not recorded which) from PBMCs. These receptors were obtained from a human donor in good health, serving as a control.

This sequence joins TRBV2 and TRBJ1-6; D gene uncertain. The V end was cut by 6 bases, the J end by 5 bases, with 14 bases between. This CDR3 region has 15 residues. Germline CDR1 is SNHLY and CDR2 is FYNNEI. The CDR3 coding sequence is TGTGCCAGCAGCGCCGGGAGGGTTAATAATTCACCCCTCCACTTT. Amino acid sequence: CASSAGRVNNSPLHF.

This clonotype was observed a single time. This chain links TRBV19 with TRBJ1-2, with D possibly TRBD1 on 6 matching bases. The V end was cut by 10 bases, the J end by 1 base, with 7 bases between. The CDR3 totals 11 residues. Looked up from germline, CDR1 is LNHDA and CDR2 is SQIVND (reference sequence). CDR3 residues: CATDSNYGYTF. Here the CDR3 DNA reads TGTGCCACGGACAGTAACTATGGCTACACCTTC.

Turning to this clonotype: One end of the junction varies from germline; a read error may be responsible. The chain carries TRBV5-1 and TRBJ1-4; 8 positions agree with TRBD1. The CDR3 covers 16 residues. The germline gives CDR1 SGHRS, CDR2 YFSETQ. The CDR3 region is CASSSQGATTNGKLFF. In DNA form, the CDR3 reads TGCGCCAGCAGTTCGCAGGGGGCAACAACTAATGGAAAACTGTTTTTT.

With regard to this clonotype: This sequence may be a read error, since a much larger clone differs from it by one base. This sequence joins TRBV20-1 and TRBJ2-1, with a possible D match to TRBD1 (5 bases). The CDR3 loop spans 15 amino acids. Per the germline V gene, CDR1 is DFQATT and CDR2 is SNEGSKA (reference sequence). The CDR3 spells CSARGDGRVYNEQLF. The CDR3 DNA follows: TGCAGTGCTAGGGGCGATGGCAGGGTTTACAATGAGCAGCTCTTC.

Note on this clonotype: This clone may be a read error of a much larger clone one base away. V gene TRBV3-1 combines with J gene TRBJ1-2, with D perhaps TRBD1 (6 bases). This CDR3 contains 14 residues. Trimming pared 2 bases from V and 4 bases from J, leaving 11 bases between. CDR1 and CDR2 from the germline V gene are LGHDT and YNNKEL (reference sequence). The CDR3 here is CASSQMGRGYGYTF. DNA of the CDR3: TGTGCCAGCAGCCAAATGGGCAGGGGCTATGGCTACACCTTC.

The chain couples TRBV29-1 to TRBJ1-1; 7 nucleotides agree with TRBD1. V gave up 8 bases and J gave up 4 bases; unmatched junction bases: 4. The CDR3 loop spans 11 amino acids. Germline V gene sequence: CDR1 SQVTM, CDR2 ANQGSEA. The DNA of the CDR3 is TGCAGCTTGGCAGGGGGCACTGAAGCTTTCTTT. Translating it yields CSLAGGTEAFF. The full variable domain, in which reference TRBV29-1 and TRBJ1-1 provide the parts outside the CDR3, is SAVISQKPSRDICQRGTSLTIQCQVDSQVTMMFWYRQQPGQSLTLIATANQGSEATYESGFVIDKFPISRPNLTFSTLTVSNMSPEDSSIYLCSLAGGTEAFFGQGTRLTVV.

The gene calls are TRBV7-2 and TRBJ2-7; 8 bases align to TRBD1. Germline CDR1 is SGHTA and CDR2 is FQGNSA. The trim removed 5 bases at V and 4 bases at J, leaving 7 bases unmatched. The CDR3 has 14 amino acids. CDR3 sequence (DNA): TGTGCCAGCAGCCCGGTGGGACAGGAATACGAGCAGTACTTC. Translating it yields CASSPVGQEYEQYF.

This clonotype has just one count. The chain combines TRBV10-3 with TRBJ2-2, with TRBD2 identical over 10 bases. Germline CDR1 is ENHRY and CDR2 is SYGVKD. V gave up 5 bases and J gave up 5 bases; unmatched junction bases: 2. The CDR3 is 14 residues long. CDR3 in DNA: TGTGCCATCAGTCAGACTAGCGGGACCGGGGAGCTGTTTTTT. Translation: CAISQTSGTGELFF.

As regards this clonotype: It may be a read error: a sequence one base away is much more abundant. The V and J genes are TRBV6-5 and TRBJ2-1; 11 bases map to TRBD2. Germline values: CDR1 MNHEY, CDR2 SVGAGI. The CDR3 runs 14 residues. CDR3 nucleotide sequence: TGTGCCAGCAGATATAGCGGGGGGGCGTATGAGCAGCTCTTC. Translated, it gives CASRYSGGAYEQLF.

The V call is TRBV11-2, the J call TRBJ2-7; 10 bases fit TRBD2. The J call may not be correct, given that the DNA end is closer to TRBJ2-5. Germline CDR1 is SGHAT and CDR2 is FQNNGV. The CDR3 consists of 16 residues. In DNA, the CDR3 is TGTGCCAGCAGCCCGTCGACTAGCGGGCCCCAAGAGACCCAGTACTTC. It specifies CASSPSTSGPQETQYF.

The table lists this clonotype with many counts. V usage is TRBV6-5 and J usage is TRBJ1-1, with D tentatively TRBD1 (5 bases). The CDR3 is 13 residues long. CDR1 MNHEY and CDR2 SVGAGI come from the germline V gene. V lost 2 bases, J lost 1 base, and 5 bases lay in between. In nucleotides, the CDR3 is TGTGCCAGCAGTTACGGGGGGAACACTGAAGCTTTCTTT. It yields the protein CASSYGGNTEAFF.

There are many counts of this clonotype. The chain combines TRBV10-2 with TRBJ1-2; D is unresolved. The CDR3 runs 13 residues. Trimming pared 4 bases from V and 5 bases from J, leaving 11 bases between. Germline values: CDR1 WSHSY, CDR2 SAAADI. The CDR3 coding sequence is TGCGCCAGCAGTGGACCCAGCACTTATGGCTACACCTTC. The encoded protein is CASSGPSTYGYTF.

The rearrangement uses TRBV9 and TRBJ2-7, with D maybe TRBD1 (6 bases). There are 15 residues in the CDR3. Trimming shortened V by 0 bases and J by 5 bases, and 15 bases separated the two germline ends. Germline CDR1 is SGDLS and CDR2 is YYNGEE. This CDR3 reads CASSVGQGITDEQYF. The CDR3 DNA sequence: TGTGCCAGCAGCGTAGGGCAGGGGATAACCGACGAGCAGTACTTC. The full variable domain, rest sourced from reference TRBV9 and TRBJ2-7, is DSGVTQTPKHLITATGQRVTLRCSPRSGDLSVYWYQQSLDQGLQFLIQYYNGEERAKGNILERFSAQQFPDLHSELNLSSLELGDSALYFCASSVGQGITDEQYFGPGTRLTVT.

At least ten counts were recorded for this clonotype. The chain carries TRBV6-1 and TRBJ1-2; D is undetermined. CDR1 is MNHNS, CDR2 SASEGT, per germline. The CDR3 spans 13 residues. Trimming took off 7 bases at V and 8 bases at J, with 17 bases between the two ends. The CDR3 DNA reads as TGTGCCAGCACCGCGGGCTCTAGCAGGGGCTACACCTTC. Amino acid sequence: CASTAGSSRGYTF.

Regarding this clonotype: A single base separates this from a much larger clone, so it may be a read error. V usage is TRBV18 and J usage is TRBJ1-1; D not resolved. The V end lost 3 bases, the J end lost 3 bases, and 11 bases lay between the germline ends. Germline V gene sequence: CDR1 KGHSH, CDR2 LQKENI. CDR3 size: 14 residues. Written as DNA, the CDR3 is TGTGCCAGCTCACCTTTGGCGGATGACACTGAAGCTTTCTTT. It translates to CASSPLADDTEAFF.

As concerns this clonotype: The junction and the germline gene differ at one end; a read error may be behind it. The chain couples TRBV10-3 to TRBJ2-7; the match to TRBD1 covers 8 bases. From germline, CDR1 is ENHRY and CDR2 SYGVKD. The CDR3 has 14 amino acids. The CDR3 nucleotides read TGTGCCTTCAGGGGCGGTGGACAGGGCTACGAGCAGTACTTC. Encoded protein: CAFRGGGQGYEQYF.

A few counts support this clonotype. At one end, the junction sequence differs from germline, possibly due to a read error. The V and J genes are TRBV5-1 and TRBJ1-1; D is unresolved. The CDR3 runs to 16 residues. Germline V gene lookup returns CDR1 SGHRS and CDR2 YFSETQ. CDR3 DNA: TGCGCCGGCAGCCTATCAAAAGGAAGTGGGAACACTGAAGCTTTCTTT. This codes for CAGSLSKGSGNTEAFF.

This clonotype was recorded at least ten times. The J gene is TRBJ2-3, the V gene TRBV6-1, with D perhaps TRBD1 (6 bases). CDR1 and CDR2 from the germline V gene are MNHNS and SASEGT. CDR3 length: 14 amino acids. V was pared by 3 bases and J by 4 bases, with 11 bases between. CDR3 region: CASSDRTAPDTQYF. The CDR3 nucleotides are TGTGCCAGCAGTGACCGGACAGCCCCAGATACGCAGTATTTT.

This clonotype was seen repeatedly, ten times or more. The chain recombines TRBV19 with TRBJ1-3; possibly TRBD1 for D (5 bases). The CDR3 has 14 residues. Germline CDR1 reads LNHDA; CDR2 reads SQIVND (reference sequence). V shed 5 bases and J shed 6 bases, with 14 bases lying between them. The CDR3 sequence: CASSPGTGTNTIYF. For the CDR3, the DNA is TGTGCCAGTAGTCCCGGGACGGGGACAAACACCATATATTTT.

This clonotype was recorded at least ten times. The chain joins TRBV5-4 to TRBJ1-1; D not certain. V dropped 1 base and J dropped 1 base, with 11 bases sitting between them. The CDR3 totals 15 residues. Germline-derived CDR1 and CDR2 are SGHNT and YYREEE (reference sequence). CDR3 protein: CASSLWELGNTEAFF. CDR3 nucleotide sequence: TGTGCCAGCAGCTTGTGGGAGCTGGGGAACACTGAAGCTTTCTTT.

This clonotype was recorded at least ten times. The V call is TRBV20-1, the J call TRBJ1-6; D gene ambiguous. The CDR3 is made up of 14 amino acids. Trimming stripped 7 bases from V and 7 bases from J, with 17 bases between. CDR1 DFQATT and CDR2 SNEGSKA come from the germline V gene (reference sequence). The CDR3 nucleotides read TGCAGTGGTCCCCGGGCGAGGCACAATTCACCCCTCCACTTT. Residues: CSGPRARHNSPLHF.

This clonotype came up many times. The V call is TRBV7-2, the J call TRBJ2-7; no clear D gene. V was trimmed by 0 bases and J by 4 bases, leaving 7 bases between them. The CDR3 loop spans 13 amino acids. Germline CDR1 reads SGHTA; CDR2 reads FQGNSA. The CDR3 region has the DNA TGTGCCAGCAGCTTAGCTGGACGATACGAGCAGTACTTC. This codes for CASSLAGRYEQYF.

The chain uses TRBV7-2 and TRBJ2-3; D remains ambiguous. V lost 1 base and J lost 2, with 4 bases in between. The CDR3 runs 13 residues. The V gene's germline CDR1 is SGHTA and CDR2 FQGNSA. CDR3 nucleotides: TGTGCCAGCAGCTTAGTCTCCACAGATACGCAGTATTTT. This gives the protein CASSLVSTDTQYF.

J is TRBJ2-7 and V is TRBV10-3; D gene unclear. Trimming stripped 6 bases from V and 0 bases from J, with 12 bases between. Germline V gene lookup returns CDR1 ENHRY and CDR2 SYGVKD. The CDR3 has 14 residues. CDR3 nucleotides: TGTGCCATCAGCCCAGGACGGTCCTCCTACGAGCAGTACTTC. Translating it yields CAISPGRSSYEQYF.

There are many counts of this clonotype. The rearrangement uses TRBV20-1 and TRBJ1-6; D might be TRBD1 (5 bases). Trimming removed 0 bases from V and 7 bases from J, with 16 bases in between. This CDR3 comprises 16 residues. Germline V gene sequence: CDR1 DFQATT, CDR2 SNEGSKA (reference sequence). This CDR3 is CSARDRQGIPNSPLHF. The CDR3 bases are TGCAGTGCTAGAGATCGGCAGGGTATACCGAATTCACCCCTCCACTTT.

The chain combines TRBV15 with TRBJ1-1, with 11 bases lining up with TRBD1. V lost 1 base, J lost 4 bases, and 2 bases stayed unmatched. Germline V gene sequence: CDR1 LNHNV, CDR2 YYDKDF (reference sequence). The CDR3 is made up of 15 amino acids. The DNA for the CDR3 is TGTGCCACCAGCAGAGCAGGACAGGGGGCCACTGAAGCTTTCTTT. This translates into CATSRAGQGATEAFF.